Presented here are 26 T cell receptor beta chains from one specimen sequenced in a study of CD8+ T cells in alopecia areata. Sequencing relied on a cDNA template that was reverse transcribed from extracted RNA. Here immunoSEQ multiplex PCR was the method, and the copy in TCRdb shows in-frame clones only, minus some. There are several thousand clones in the sample; 55% occur only once, and approximately 13% lies in the top ten. Both peripheral blood and punch biopsies of lesional scalp skin were obtained from patients who had alopecia areata. The input for sequencing was skin, taken at week 0. All receptors derive from a human donor with alopecia areata.

V gene TRBV11-2 combines with J gene TRBJ2-7; D may correspond to TRBD1 or TRBD2 (5 bases each). The CDR3 has 16 amino acids. Germline V gives CDR1 SGHAT, CDR2 FQNNGV. V was cut by 5 bases and J by 0 bases, with 17 bases left in between. CDR3 sequence: CASSPGTGTGSYEQYF. In DNA, the CDR3 is TGTGCCAGCAGCCCCGGTACCGGGACGGGCTCCTACGAGCAGTACTTC.

This chain joins TRBV9 and TRBJ2-1; D unresolved. The CDR3 length is 15 residues. The V and J ends lost 0 bases and 5 bases respectively, with 12 bases between them. Germline assignment: CDR1 SGDLS and CDR2 YYNGEE. The CDR3 loop reads CASSVVSRTHNEQFF. Here the CDR3 DNA reads TGTGCCAGCAGCGTAGTTAGCAGGACCCACAATGAGCAGTTCTTC.

J is TRBJ2-7 and V is TRBV19, with D perhaps being TRBD1 or TRBD2 (6 bases each). The CDR3 extends over 14 amino acids. Trimming stripped 7 bases from V and 10 bases from J, with 23 bases between. The germline CDR1 and CDR2 sequences are LNHDA and SQIVND (reference sequence). The CDR3 sequence is CASTPEGGRTGQYF. For the CDR3, the DNA is TGTGCCAGTACCCCAGAGGGGGGACGGACGGGACAGTACTTC.

The chain employs TRBV6-1 and TRBJ2-6; D is unresolved. Germline CDR1 is MNHNS and CDR2 is SASEGT. Trimming cost V 4 bases and J 5 bases, with 21 bases left between them. This CDR3 contains 18 residues. The CDR3 DNA sequence: TGTGCCAGCAGTGTCGTTAAGTGGGAACAAAGTCGGGCCAACGTCCTGACTTTC. It yields the protein CASSVVKWEQSRANVLTF.

Comments on this clone: This clone may be a read error of a much larger clone one base away. This CDR3 is also generated by other DNA sequences in the sample. The chain employs TRBV6-5 and TRBJ2-5; 9 bases fit TRBD2. CDR3 length equals 16 residues. Per the germline V gene, CDR1 is MNHEY and CDR2 is SVGAGI. V was pared by 0 bases and J by 5 bases, with 7 bases of the junction left unmatched. In nucleotides, the CDR3 is TGTGCCAGCAGTTACTCGCGGGGGGGCCAATGGGAGACCCAGTACTTC. It encodes CASSYSRGGQWETQYF.

In nucleotides, the CDR3 is TGTGCCAGCAGCTTAACTACAGGGGGGAGTCCCGGGGAGCTGTTTTTT. Protein product: CASSLTTGGSPGELFF. The chain joins TRBV7-9 to TRBJ2-2, with 8 bases aligning to TRBD1. Germline loops: CDR1 SEHNR, CDR2 FQNEAQ (reference sequence). CDR3 size: 16 residues. With V trimmed by 2 bases and J by 6 bases, 8 bases remained unmatched.

The gene calls are TRBV7-6 and TRBJ2-2; 8 nucleotides align to TRBD2. After removal of 5 bases from V and 3 bases from J, the junction contained 5 bases not matched to a gene. The length of the CDR3 is 15 residues. CDR1 is SGHVS and CDR2 is FNYEAQ in the germline V gene. CDR3 protein: CASSTLADDTGELFF. Here the CDR3 DNA reads TGTGCCAGCAGCACACTAGCGGACGACACCGGGGAGCTGTTTTTT.

The V call is TRBV6-1, the J call TRBJ2-5, with TRBD2 matching over 11 bases. Germline loops: CDR1 MNHNS, CDR2 SASEGT. The CDR3 has 18 residues. V trimming: 2 bases; J trimming: 5 bases; junction bases outside the gene matches: 13. The CDR3 DNA sequence: TGTGCCAGCAGTGAACGCCTAGCGGGAGGAGTCGGGGGGGAGACCCAGTACTTC. Protein: CASSERLAGGVGGETQYF.

This clone was observed a single time. The chain joins TRBV5-5 to TRBJ2-5; 12 positions match TRBD2. CDR3 size: 16 residues. The germline V gene encodes CDR1 SGHKS and CDR2 YYEKEE (reference sequence). Germline trimming cut 4 bases from V and 4 bases from J; bases unmatched to any gene: 8. CDR3 DNA: TGTGCCAGCAGCCAAGGACTAGCGGGAACCGTAGAGACCCAGTACTTC. Translated: CASSQGLAGTVETQYF.

The chain is built from TRBV5-4 and TRBJ2-5; D is unresolved. The germline V and J ends were trimmed by 0 bases and 0 bases, with 9 bases remaining between them. This CDR3 spans 15 amino acids. CDR1 and CDR2 (germline): SGHNT, YYREEE (reference sequence). In DNA, the CDR3 is TGTGCCAGCAGCTTGGTGGGATGGGACCAAGAGACCCAGTACTTC. Translation gives CASSLVGWDQETQYF. Combining the CDR3 with reference TRBV5-4 and TRBJ2-5 gives the whole variable domain ETGVTQSPTHLIKTRGQQVTLRCSSQSGHNTVSWYQQALGQGPQFIFQYYREEENGRGNFPPRFSGLQFPNYSSELNVNALELDDSALYLCASSLVGWDQETQYFGPGTRLLVL.

This clone was counted only a few times. V is TRBV6-6 and J is TRBJ2-1; perhaps TRBD2 as D (6 bases). V was clipped by 5 bases and J by 5 bases, with 19 bases between them. This CDR3 spans 16 amino acids. CDR1 is MNHNY and CDR2 is SVGAGI in the germline V gene (reference sequence). CDR3 sequence: CASSHQGLPKDNEQFF. The DNA of the CDR3 is TGTGCCAGCAGTCATCAAGGACTACCGAAAGACAATGAGCAGTTCTTC.

In its sample, this clone ranks as large. J is TRBJ2-5 and V is TRBV7-6; D might be TRBD2 (6 bases). Deletions cut 6 bases from V and 7 bases from J, with 15 bases between. The CDR3 spans 13 residues. Germline CDR1 SGHVS, CDR2 FNYEAQ. The chain's CDR3 is CASRLSEGGTQYF. The CDR3 bases are TGTGCCAGCAGACTCTCGGAGGGAGGGACCCAGTACTTC. Combining the CDR3 with reference TRBV7-6 and TRBJ2-5 gives the whole variable domain GAGVSQSPRYKVTKRGQDVALRCDPISGHVSLYWYRQALGQGPEFLTYFNYEAQQDKSGLPNDRFSAERPEGSISTLTIQRTEQRDSAMYRCASRLSEGGTQYFGPGTRLLVL.

This clone was observed a few times. The genes are TRBV30 and TRBJ1-1; D gene unclear. Germline assignment: CDR1 GTSNPN and CDR2 SVGIG (reference sequence). This CDR3 spans 11 amino acids. Trimming took 1 base from V and 10 from J, leaving 10 bases between them. In DNA, the CDR3 is TGTGCCTGGAGTGAGTCCCGGGTAGCTTTCTTT. This translates into CAWSESRVAFF. Variable domain in full (rest from reference TRBV30 and TRBJ1-1): SQTIHQWPATLVQPVGSPLSLECTVEGTSNPNLYWYRQAAGRGLQLLFYSVGIGQISSEVPQNLSASRPQDRQFILSSKKLLLSDSGFYLCAWSESRVAFFGQGTRLTVV.

In its sample, this clone was seen once. The chain couples TRBV7-8 to TRBJ2-7; D may be TRBD1 (5 bases). V lost 4 bases and J 4 bases, leaving 11 bases between the germline ends. This CDR3 has 13 residues. Germline values: CDR1 SGHVS, CDR2 FQNEAQ. CDR3 residues: CASSWGRAYEQYF. DNA of the CDR3: TGTGCCAGCAGCTGGGGCAGGGCGTACGAGCAGTACTTC.

The chain carries TRBV6-1 and TRBJ1-6; 7 bases agree with TRBD1. The ends lost 4 bases at V and 10 bases at J; junction bases unmatched: 13. Germline values: CDR1 MNHNS, CDR2 SASEGT. This CDR3 comprises 16 residues. The CDR3 region is CASSVERQGVRSPLHF. The CDR3 region has the DNA TGTGCCAGCAGTGTCGAAAGACAGGGAGTACGATCACCCCTCCACTTT.

The rearrangement links TRBV5-1 to TRBJ1-4, with a possible D match to TRBD1 (6 bases). The germline gives CDR1 SGHRS, CDR2 YFSETQ. CDR3 size: 17 residues. Trimming took 0 bases from V and 6 from J, leaving 18 bases between them. CDR3 in amino acids: CASSLEGVTSFYEKLFF. The CDR3 region has the DNA TGCGCCAGCAGCTTGGAGGGGGTCACCAGTTTCTATGAAAAACTGTTTTTT.

The gene calls are TRBV4-1 and TRBJ2-3; 11 positions agree with TRBD2. Germline V gene lookup returns CDR1 MGHRA and CDR2 YSYEKL. The CDR3 has 16 residues. Trimming took 1 base from V and 4 from J; bases not matched to a gene: 4. CDR3 amino acids: CASSQGLAGGPDTQYF. In DNA form, the CDR3 reads TGCGCCAGCAGCCAAGGGTTAGCGGGAGGGCCAGATACGCAGTATTTT.

The rearrangement uses TRBV19 and TRBJ2-3, with a tentative D call TRBD1 (6 bases). V was trimmed by 10 bases and J by 6 bases, leaving 17 bases between them. This CDR3 has 13 amino acids. Per the germline V gene, CDR1 is LNHDA and CDR2 is SQIVND (reference sequence). The CDR3, as DNA: TGTGCCACCCGGCACAGGGTGGCGGATACGCAGTATTTT. Protein product: CATRHRVADTQYF. Together with reference TRBV19 and TRBJ2-3, the CDR3 gives the full variable domain: DGGITQSPKYLFRKEGQNVTLSCEQNLNHDAMYWYRQDPGQGLRLIYYSQIVNDFQKGDIAEGYSVSREKKESFPLTVTSAQKNPTAFYLCATRHRVADTQYFGPGTRLTVL.

This chain uses TRBV7-9 with TRBJ1-2; a weak D match, TRBD1 (5 bases). The V and J ends lost 5 bases and 7 bases respectively, with 17 bases between them. The CDR3 covers 14 residues. Germline values: CDR1 SEHNR, CDR2 FQNEAQ (reference sequence). In DNA, the CDR3 is TGTGCCAGCAGCGACACCGGGGGGATCGGTGGCTACACCTTC. Translated, it gives CASSDTGGIGGYTF.

V usage is TRBV11-3 and J usage is TRBJ2-7, with D perhaps matching TRBD1 (6 bases). The CDR3 covers 14 residues. V lost 5 bases, J lost 2 bases, and 13 bases lay in between. Germline CDR1 reads SGHNT; CDR2 reads YENEEA. The CDR3 spells CASSPSTGPYEQYF. Here the CDR3 DNA reads TGTGCCAGCAGCCCGTCGACAGGACCCTACGAGCAGTACTTC.

This rearrangement joins TRBV27 to TRBJ1-5; D uncertain. The V and J ends lost 2 bases and 3 bases respectively, with 5 bases between them. Germline V gene lookup returns CDR1 MNHEY and CDR2 SMNVEV (reference sequence). This CDR3 is 13 amino acids long. Here the CDR3 reads CASSLRVNQPQHF. For the CDR3, the DNA is TGTGCCAGCAGTTTACGGGTCAATCAGCCCCAGCATTTT.

This clone was found a few times. The chain employs TRBV28 and TRBJ2-7; no clear D gene. V lost 8 bases to trimming and J lost 3 bases, with 11 bases between them. This CDR3 contains 12 residues. CDR1 is MDHEN, CDR2 SYDVKM, per germline. The CDR3 loop is CASAVGRYEQYF. The CDR3 DNA follows: TGTGCCAGCGCCGTAGGTCGCTACGAGCAGTACTTC.

V usage is TRBV6-1 and J usage is TRBJ2-1; no clear D gene. The V and J ends lost 8 bases and 0 bases respectively, with 8 bases between them. The CDR3 has 13 amino acids. The V gene's germline CDR1 is MNHNS and CDR2 SASEGT. CDR3 in DNA: TGTGCCAGCTGGTTTAGCTCCTACAATGAGCAGTTCTTC. It specifies CASWFSSYNEQFF.

This clone came up a few times. The chain uses TRBV7-4 and TRBJ2-1; unclear D gene. The CDR3 is 15 residues long. CDR1 is SGHVT and CDR2 is SQSDAQ in the germline V gene. The V and J ends lost 5 bases and 2 bases respectively, with 13 bases between them. CDR3 protein: CASSPGLQAYNEQFF. The CDR3, as DNA: TGTGCCAGCAGCCCTGGGCTTCAGGCCTACAATGAGCAGTTCTTC. The whole variable domain, remainder taken from reference TRBV7-4 and TRBJ2-1, is GAGVSQSPRYKVAKRGRDVALRCDSISGHVTLYWYRQTLGQGSEVLTYSQSDAQRDKSGRPSGRFSAERPERSVSTLKIQRTEQGDSAVYLCASSPGLQAYNEQFFGPGTRLTVL.

The chain carries TRBV5-1 and TRBJ2-1; D is ambiguous. The CDR3 is made up of 15 amino acids. Trimming took 5 bases from V and 2 from J, leaving 14 bases between them. In germline, CDR1 is SGHRS, CDR2 YFSETQ. The CDR3 sequence: CASRKERLAYNEQFF. In DNA form, the CDR3 reads TGCGCCAGCAGGAAAGAAAGGTTGGCCTACAATGAGCAGTTCTTC.

This clone was picked up one time. This chain joins TRBV5-1 and TRBJ1-2, with TRBD1 matching 7 bases. The CDR3 has 14 residues. V shed 4 bases and J 2 bases; nucleotides not matched to a gene: 5. CDR1 is SGHRS, CDR2 YFSETQ, per germline. This CDR3 is CASSPLTGNYGYTF. The DNA for the CDR3 is TGCGCCAGCAGCCCCCTGACAGGGAACTATGGCTACACCTTC.